This T cell receptor (beta chain) was profiled in a study of blood T cell repertoires in COVID-19. Study at large: Whether acute or convalescent, the COVID-19 samples came from the United States, Italy and Spain.

In the source study's methods: Reference gene primer amplification in the assay estimated nucleated cell counts. Generated by immunoSEQ multiplex PCR, the TCRdb table keeps only in-frame clones and is missing some. D and trimming were read from the DNA, whereas the V and J calls and clone size are those reported in that table. Among hundreds of thousands of clones listed, 87% were seen once. Germline trimming cut 7 bases from V and 6 bases from J; bases unmatched to any gene: 23. Germline-derived CDR1 and CDR2 are SNHLY and FYNNEI. This CDR3 has 18 amino acids. Sequencing was done on a sample of peripheral blood. This chain connects TRBV2 to TRBJ2-7, with TRBD1 matching over 8 bases. The source of this sequence is a woman aged 45-60 years who had recovered from COVID-19. CDR3 protein: CASKRTGNSASFGGEQYF. As DNA, the CDR3 is TGTGCCAGCAAGAGGACAGGGAATTCTGCCAGCTTCGGTGGCGAGCAGTACTTC. Using reference TRBV2 and TRBJ2-7 for the parts outside the CDR3, the full variable domain is EPEVTQTPSHQVTQMGQEVILRCVPISNHLYFYWYRQILGQKVEFLVSFYNNEISEKSEIFDDQFSVERPDGSNFTLKIRSTKLEDSAMYFCASKRTGNSASFGGEQYFGPGTRLTVT.